The 21 T cell receptor beta chains below all came from one sample that was sequenced in a study of shared clonotypes between healthy human individuals. Profiled with immunoSEQ multiplex PCR; TCRdb holds only in-frame clones, not every one. The table lists some 2.1 million clones, over 85% of them singletons, with around 1.7% in the top ten. Positive CCR7 selection of CD45RO-negative cells yielded the naive CD8 cells, and terminally differentiated effector memory CD45RA+ cells were excluded. Sequencing used naive CD8+ T cells from PBMCs. These receptors originate from a man aged 18 to 30 in good health. Some clones in this sample may be carry-over from other donors' samples.

V gene TRBV29-1 combines with J gene TRBJ1-3, with D maybe TRBD1 (5 bases). Germline CDR1 is SQVTM and CDR2 is ANQGSEA. With 7 bases removed from V and 0 bases from J, the gap between germline ends came to 19 bases. The CDR3 has 16 amino acids. CDR3 DNA sequence: TGCAGCGCCTCCGGGTGGGAGGGGTCCTCTGGAAACACCATATATTTT. It translates to CSASGWEGSSGNTIYF.

The genes are TRBV7-9 and TRBJ2-1, with 8 bases that match TRBD2. J lost 8 bases, V lost 6 bases, and 9 bases had no gene match. The CDR3 is made up of 14 amino acids. CDR1 and CDR2 from the germline V gene are SEHNR and FQNEAQ (reference sequence). The CDR3 region has the DNA TGTGCCAGCAGAAGCGGGAGTAGTAGATATGAGCAGTTCTTC. Protein sequence: CASRSGSSRYEQFF.

The chain is built from TRBV4-3 and TRBJ2-7; weak D call: TRBD2 (6 bases). This CDR3 has 16 residues. Trimming removed 0 bases from V and 2 bases from J, with 14 bases in between. Germline V CDR1 and CDR2: LGHNA, YSLEER. CDR3 DNA sequence: TGCGCCAGCAGCCAAGATTCTTTTAGCGGTCCCTACGAGCAGTACTTC. The encoded protein is CASSQDSFSGPYEQYF.

The CDR3 nucleotides are TGTGCCAGCAGCGTAAGAATAGCGGGAGACTACAATGAGCAGTTCTTC. Its translation: CASSVRIAGDYNEQFF. This chain uses TRBV9 with TRBJ2-1; 9 nucleotides agree with TRBD2. With 1 base clipped from V and 3 bases from J, the junction kept 5 bases outside the gene matches. The CDR3 is 16 residues long. Germline loops: CDR1 SGDLS, CDR2 YYNGEE.

The CDR3 DNA is TGCAGCGTTGCAGGGGGAGGGGCCAACGTCCTGACTTTC. Protein: CSVAGGGANVLTF. The chain links TRBV29-1 to TRBJ2-6; TRBD1 matches 7 bases. This CDR3 has 13 amino acids. V lost 4 bases and J lost 4; bases outside the gene matches: 1. Germline V gene sequence: CDR1 SQVTM, CDR2 ANQGSEA.

In the case of this clone: Other DNA sequences from this sample encode an identical CDR3 as well. This sequence joins TRBV11-2 and TRBJ2-1; D not resolved. Trimming left V 4 bases short and J 4 bases short, with 5 bases between. The length of the CDR3 is 12 residues. Germline lookup yields CDR1 SGHAT and CDR2 FQNNGV. The DNA of the CDR3 is TGTGCCAGCAGCTCAGGATACAATGAGCAGTTCTTC. Translating gives CASSSGYNEQFF. The entire variable domain, with the rest obtained from reference TRBV11-2 and TRBJ2-1, is as follows: EAGVAQSPRYKIIEKRQSVAFWCNPISGHATLYWYQQILGQGPKLLIQFQNNGVVDDSQLPKDRFSAERLKGVDSTLKIQPAKLEDSAVYLCASSSGYNEQFFGPGTRLTVL.

The V gene is TRBV11-2, the J gene TRBJ2-1; D gene ambiguous. The ends were cut back, 1 base at V and 4 bases at J, with 14 bases in the middle. The CDR3 extends over 16 amino acids. Germline V CDR1 and CDR2: SGHAT, FQNNGV. In DNA, the CDR3 is TGTGCCAGCAGCTTAGGGGTGCCGGCTCCTTACAATGAGCAGTTCTTC. This sequence encodes CASSLGVPAPYNEQFF.

This clone was counted a single time. This chain joins TRBV19 and TRBJ2-6; D unclear. Per the germline V gene, CDR1 is LNHDA and CDR2 is SQIVND (reference sequence). Trimming shortened V by 8 bases and J by 1 base, and 9 bases separated the two germline ends. There are 14 residues in the CDR3. The CDR3 protein is CASAKSSGANVLTF. The CDR3 region has the DNA TGTGCCAGTGCTAAGTCGTCTGGGGCCAACGTCCTGACTTTC.

The rearrangement uses TRBV4-1 and TRBJ2-1, with 7 nucleotides matching TRBD2. Germline V gene data show CDR1 as MGHRA and CDR2 as YSYEKL. CDR3 size: 15 residues. Losses at the gene ends were 0 bases for V and 10 bases for J; bases not matched to a gene: 9. CDR3 in amino acids: CASSQDSRRGEEQFF. In nucleotides, the CDR3 is TGCGCCAGCAGCCAAGATAGCCGACGGGGGGAAGAGCAGTTCTTC.

The rearrangement joins TRBV10-2 to TRBJ2-3; TRBD2 agrees at 9 bases. Germline CDR1 is WSHSY and CDR2 is SAAADI. CDR3 length: 15 amino acids. V gave up 3 bases and J gave up 3 bases; unmatched junction bases: 4. The CDR3 region is CASSDLAGATDTQYF. The CDR3 DNA follows: TGCGCCAGCAGTGACTTAGCGGGAGCGACAGATACGCAGTATTTT.

This clone was counted once. V and J are TRBV13 and TRBJ2-5; 9 bases line up with TRBD1. Germline assignment: CDR1 PRHDT and CDR2 FYEKMQ (reference sequence). The trim removed 5 bases at V and 5 bases at J, leaving 6 bases unmatched. The CDR3 is made up of 14 amino acids. CDR3 nucleotide sequence: TGTGCCAGCAGCCAATATGGGACAGGGGAGACCCAGTACTTC. Encoded protein: CASSQYGTGETQYF.

The chain combines TRBV4-1 with TRBJ2-5; 9 bases map to TRBD1. The J call may be incorrect, as the DNA end agrees better with TRBJ2-7. In germline, CDR1 is MGHRA, CDR2 YSYEKL. The CDR3 covers 14 residues. DNA of the CDR3: TGCGCCAGCAGCCCGATGACAGGGGGCTACGAGCAGTACTTC. Protein: CASSPMTGGYEQYF.

V gene TRBV28 combines with J gene TRBJ1-1; D unresolved. V lost 7 bases and J lost 1, with 10 bases in between. The CDR3 loop spans 13 amino acids. Germline V gene data show CDR1 as MDHEN and CDR2 as SYDVKM. CDR3 residues: CASMDPPNTEAFF. For the CDR3, the DNA is TGTGCCAGCATGGACCCCCCGAACACTGAAGCTTTCTTT.

The chain links TRBV27 to TRBJ1-1, with TRBD1 as a possible D gene (5 bases). From germline, CDR1 is MNHEY and CDR2 SMNVEV (reference sequence). The CDR3 has 15 residues. V lost 5 bases and J lost 1, with 14 bases in between. The CDR3 here is CASSPRGGTNTEAFF. DNA of the CDR3: TGTGCCAGCAGTCCCCGGGGGGGGACGAACACTGAAGCTTTCTTT.

V and J are TRBV7-6 and TRBJ2-2; TRBD2 matches at 7 bases. The germline CDR1 and CDR2 sequences are SGHVS and FNYEAQ. The junction had 25 bases not matched to a gene; V was cut back by 4 bases and J by 2 bases. The CDR3 consists of 22 residues. For the CDR3, the DNA is TGTGCCAGCAGCTCACCTACACCCCCCCGGGAGGCGGTCCAAAGAAACACCGGGGAGCTGTTTTTT. Its protein product is CASSSPTPPREAVQRNTGELFF.

The gene calls are TRBV29-1 and TRBJ2-1, with D hard to call. From germline, CDR1 is SQVTM and CDR2 ANQGSEA. CDR3 length: 13 residues. V lost 8 bases and J lost 5, with 16 bases in between. The CDR3: CSIKNIRDNEQFF. Written as DNA, the CDR3 is TGCAGCATTAAGAATATAAGGGACAATGAGCAGTTCTTC.

This clone was observed a single time. Here the CDR3 DNA reads TGTGCCAGCAGCTTGGAATTAGCGGATCCCTACGAGCAGTACTTC. It yields the protein CASSLELADPYEQYF. The chain has TRBV5-4 and TRBJ2-7; a weak D match, TRBD2 (6 bases). The germline V and J ends were trimmed by 0 bases and 2 bases, with 12 bases remaining between them. The germline CDR1 and CDR2 sequences are SGHNT and YYREEE (reference sequence). The CDR3 runs 15 residues.

Remarks on this clone: Other DNA sequences within the sample encode an identical CDR3. This sequence joins TRBV19 and TRBJ2-7; tentative D call: TRBD1 (6 bases). V was cut by 3 bases and J by 5 bases, with 11 bases left in between. CDR3 length: 13 residues. Germline V lookup: CDR1 LNHDA, CDR2 SQIVND (reference sequence). CDR3 coding DNA: TGTGCCAGTAGTATCGGGGCAGGGGACGAGCAGTACTTC. This gives the protein CASSIGAGDEQYF.

The chain combines TRBV27 with TRBJ1-1; 7 bases are shared with TRBD1. Germline lookup yields CDR1 MNHEY and CDR2 SMNVEV (reference sequence). V lost 7 bases to trimming and J lost 1 base; unmatched junction nucleotides: 6. The CDR3 has 14 residues. For the CDR3, the DNA is TGTGCCAGCACCTCGGACAGGAGGAACACTGAAGCTTTCTTT. Residues: CASTSDRRNTEAFF.

The rearrangement links TRBV27 to TRBJ1-1; possibly TRBD1 for D (5 bases). The CDR3 consists of 13 residues. Trimming cost V 5 bases and J 3 bases, with 10 bases left between them. Germline V lookup: CDR1 MNHEY, CDR2 SMNVEV (reference sequence). The CDR3 here is CASSAGPYTEAFF. The CDR3 nucleotides read TGTGCCAGCAGTGCAGGGCCCTACACTGAAGCTTTCTTT.

This clone appeared a single time. V and J are TRBV7-8 and TRBJ2-1, with 8 bases matching TRBD2. CDR1 and CDR2 (germline): SGHVS, FQNEAQ. The CDR3 spans 16 residues. V gave up 5 bases and J gave up 4 bases; unmatched junction bases: 10. The CDR3 DNA follows: TGTGCCAGCAGCCTCCCGGGCGGGAGGTCTTACAATGAGCAGTTCTTC. Residues: CASSLPGGRSYNEQFF.